These T cell receptor beta chains were read from a single sample in a study of beta chain features in type 1 diabetes. TCRdb's copy holds only in-frame clones and misses some; the assay was immunoSEQ multiplex PCR. Of under 850,000 clones listed, under 15% are singletons. Sequenced input: naive CD4+ T cells from blood. Source of these receptors: a man aged 18 to 29 with type 1 diabetes. CDR3s include the opening cysteine and the closing phenylalanine or tryptophan. D genes are given only for firm matches. Rows may omit the clone size; those that give it use once, few, many or a size class.

J,V,size,D,DNA,CDR3
TRBJ1-1,TRBV6-5,NA,NA,TGTGCCAGCAGTTATTCCCTGGGGACTGAAGCTTTCTTT,CASSYSLGTEAFF
TRBJ2-1,TRBV4-2,NA,NA,TGTGCCAGCAGCCAAGATTGGCTAGCAGGCGAGCAGTTCTTC,CASSQDWLAGEQFF
TRBJ2-5,TRBV7-9,NA,TRBD2,TGTGCCAGCAGCTTAGCCGGGACTAGCGGGGAGGGAGAGACCCAGTACTTC,CASSLAGTSGEGETQYF
TRBJ1-2,TRBV7-8,NA,TRBD1,TGTGCCAGCAGGCAATACAGGGGAAATGGCTACACCTTC,CASRQYRGNGYTF
TRBJ2-5,TRBV10-3,NA,NA,TGTGCCATCAGTGCGGGGATCGGCGAGACCCAGTACTTC,CAISAGIGETQYF
TRBJ2-1,TRBV6-5,few,TRBD2,TGTGCCAGCAGTATGGGACTAGCCGCCAATGAGCAGTTCTTC,CASSMGLAANEQFF
TRBJ1-1,TRBV7-3,NA,NA,TGTGCCAGCAGCTTAATGGAGGCGAACACTGAAGCTTTCTTT,CASSLMEANTEAFF
TRBJ1-2,TRBV30,NA,NA,TGTGCCTGGAGTGTCGGTTATCAGGGTGGCTACACCTTC,CAWSVGYQGGYTF
TRBJ1-2,TRBV19,NA,TRBD1,TGTGCCTCGGAACCCGGGACAGGGTTTCGGGGCTACACCTTC,CASEPGTGFRGYTF
TRBJ1-5,TRBV18,few,NA,TGTGCCAGCTCCCCAGCGGGGCTACAGCCCCAGCATTTT,CASSPAGLQPQHF
TRBJ2-7,TRBV2,few,TRBD1,TGTGCCAGCAGTGGGGGACAGGCGGTTTTCTACGAGCAGTACTTC,CASSGGQAVFYEQYF
TRBJ2-3,TRBV11-2,NA,TRBD2,TGTGCCAGCAGCTTAGAGCGGGGGGGCCGGGATACGCAGTATTTT,CASSLERGGRDTQYF
TRBJ2-1,TRBV7-9,few,TRBD2,TGTGCCAGCAGCTCGGCCGCCCGACTAGCGGGGGGAGGCTACAATGAGCAGTTCTTC,CASSSAARLAGGGYNEQFF
TRBJ1-1,TRBV19,NA,NA,TGTGCCAGTAGTATAGACTTCGGGAGACCTGAAGCTTTCTTT,CASSIDFGRPEAFF
TRBJ1-1,TRBV7-3,NA,NA,TGTGCCAGCAGCTCTCAGGGGACGGGCACTGAAGCTTTCTTT,CASSSQGTGTEAFF
TRBJ1-5,TRBV6-5,few,TRBD1,TGTGCCAGCAGTTACCGACAGGGATTCAATCAGCCCCAGCATTTT,CASSYRQGFNQPQHF
TRBJ2-3,TRBV30,NA,TRBD1,TGTGCCTGGAGTGTCCAGACAGGGAGCACAGATACGCAGTATTTT,CAWSVQTGSTDTQYF
TRBJ2-3,TRBV19,NA,NA,TGTGCCAGTAACCGAGGGGAACCTACGCAGTATTTT,CASNRGEPTQYF
TRBJ1-2,TRBV30,few,TRBD1,TGTGCCTGGAGTGGACAGGGCGGAGGCTACACCTTC,CAWSGQGGGYTF
TRBJ2-1,TRBV5-4,few,NA,TGTGCCAGCAGCCCAGAGTGGGCAGCAGTGAGCTCCTACAATGAGCAGTTCTTC,CASSPEWAAVSSYNEQFF
TRBJ1-5,TRBV27,few,TRBD1,TGTGCCAGCAGTATGGGACAGGGCAATCAGCCCCAGCATTTT,CASSMGQGNQPQHF
TRBJ1-2,TRBV19,NA,NA,TGTGCCAGTAGTATCGGACAGAGCTATGGCTACACCTTC,CASSIGQSYGYTF
TRBJ1-2,TRBV4-1,NA,NA,TGCGCCAGCAGCCAAGATAGCGCCGGATATTATTCGGGCTACACCTTC,CASSQDSAGYYSGYTF
TRBJ2-3,TRBV5-1,NA,TRBD1,TGCGCCAGCAGCTTGGTGGACAGGGACACAGATACGCAGTATTTT,CASSLVDRDTDTQYF
TRBJ2-5,TRBV5-6,NA,TRBD2,TGTGCCAGCAGCCTTAGCGGGGCGAGTCAACCCTACCAAGAGACCCAGTACTTC,CASSLSGASQPYQETQYF
TRBJ1-2,TRBV30,NA,NA,TGTGCCTGGAGTGTACTTCCTATCCATGGCTACACCTTC,CAWSVLPIHGYTF
TRBJ1-6,TRBV7-2,NA,NA,TGTGCCAGCAGCTTAGCCCGTACAGAGAGTCCCCTCCACTTT,CASSLARTESPLHF
TRBJ1-6,TRBV7-9,NA,TRBD1,TGTGCCAGCAGCCTTGACAGGGGTCTCAATTCACCCCTCCACTTT,CASSLDRGLNSPLHF
TRBJ1-1,TRBV30,NA,NA,TGTGCCTGGGCCCCCGGGGGCAACACTGAAGCTTTCTTT,CAWAPGGNTEAFF